The source of this T cell receptor (beta chain) is a study of post-analysis software for immune sequencing data. This clonotype was observed a few times. What it binds is unknown. Carried by the TCR beta cDNA libraries were unique molecular identifiers. TCRdb called the PCR reads again in MiXCR, with one record for every CDR3 protein. The sample records roughly 800,000 distinct CDR3 sequences, about 27% being singletons. Study results and caveats: Pronounced co-clustering by F measure was evident among identically batched samples.

Material for sequencing was blood. The receptor's source is a girl aged 10-17 years with multiple sclerosis.

CDR3 DNA: TGCGCCAGCAGCCCAAGTCCAGCGTATAGCACAGATACGCAGTATTTT. Protein product: CASSPSPAYSTDTQYF. V is TRBV4-3 and J is TRBJ2-3, with D hard to call. The CDR3 has 16 residues. Germline V CDR1 and CDR2: LGHNA, YSLEER. The V end lost 4 bases, the J end lost 0 bases, and 14 bases lay between the germline ends.